This TCR beta chain was retrieved from a study of shared clonotypes between healthy human individuals. Study-level information: Used for every donor were three CD4 naive, three CD4 memory, two CD8 naive and one CD8 memory plate. Study-wide points: An effect of sequencing depth on clonotype sharing among donors was expected.

Only CD45RO-negative cells positively selected for CCR7 counted as naive CD8 cells, so terminally differentiated effector memory CD45RA+ cells were excluded. Only in-frame clones appear in the TCRdb table, and some are missing; sequencing was by immunoSEQ multiplex PCR. This sample carries roughly 2.1 million clones, 85% to 95% of them seen once, and the ten largest clones take roughly 1.8%. Note on this clone: Its matching antigen is unknown.

The specimen was naive CD8+ T cells from PBMCs. The source of this sequence is a young man in good health. Some clones in this sample may be carry-over from other donors' samples.

CDR3 in DNA: TGTGCCAGTCGGAGGGGGAGGGAGGGTAGTAAGACCCAGTACTTC. The encoded protein is CASRRGREGSKTQYF. This sequence joins TRBV2 and TRBJ2-5; TRBD2 is a possible D gene (7 bases). CDR3 length: 15 amino acids. With 9 bases removed from V and 6 bases from J, the gap between germline ends came to 23 bases. CDR1 SNHLY and CDR2 FYNNEI come from the germline V gene. The full variable domain, rest sourced from reference TRBV2 and TRBJ2-5, is EPEVTQTPSHQVTQMGQEVILRCVPISNHLYFYWYRQILGQKVEFLVSFYNNEISEKSEIFDDQFSVERPDGSNFTLKIRSTKLEDSAMYFCASRRGREGSKTQYFGPGTRLLVL.